Following are 14 T cell receptor beta chains from one sample sequenced in a study of control samples from healthy donors and cancer patients. Only in-frame clones appear in the TCRdb table, and some are missing; sequencing was by immunoSEQ multiplex PCR. The sample has some 78,000 clones; about 88% are singletons. The sequenced sample consisted of blood. These receptors all come from a woman aged 55-70 years in good health.

This clone was detected only once. V and J are TRBV7-8 and TRBJ2-3, with 14 bases that match TRBD2. Germline CDR1 SGHVS, CDR2 FQNEAQ. The CDR3 has 20 residues. Trimming took 0 bases from V and 8 from J; bases not matched to a gene: 16. CDR3 in DNA: TGTGCCAGCAGCTTAGCGTCCCGACTAGCGGGGGGGAACCACAGAGGTACGCAGTATTTT. Amino acids: CASSLASRLAGGNHRGTQYF. The full variable domain, completed using reference TRBV7-8 and TRBJ2-3, is GAGVSQSPRYKVAKRGQDVALRCDPISGHVSLFWYQQALGQGPEFLTYFQNEAQLDKSGLPSDRFFAERPEGSVSTLKIQRTQQEDSAVYLCASSLASRLAGGNHRGTQYFGPGTRLTVL.

The V call is TRBV11-2, the J call TRBJ2-7, with D unclear. Between the trimmed V and J ends, which lost 4 bases and 2 bases, there was a span of 18 bases. CDR3 size: 16 residues. Germline CDR1 SGHAT, CDR2 FQNNGV. In DNA, the CDR3 is TGTGCCAGCAGCTCCCTCGCCGGATCGGCGGCCTACGAGCAGTACTTC. Its translation: CASSSLAGSAAYEQYF.

The J gene is TRBJ1-6, the V gene TRBV30, with 7 bases lining up with TRBD1. The ends lost 0 bases at V and 8 bases at J; junction bases unmatched: 4. This CDR3 is built from 14 residues. Germline lookup yields CDR1 GTSNPN and CDR2 SVGIG (reference sequence). The CDR3 spells CAWSVPGGDSPLHF. Written as DNA, the CDR3 is TGTGCCTGGAGTGTACCAGGGGGGGATTCACCCCTCCACTTT.

This chain joins TRBV5-1 and TRBJ1-6; D is uncertain. V was shortened by 0 bases and J by 8 bases, with 9 bases between the two germline ends. The CDR3 runs to 14 residues. Germline loops: CDR1 SGHRS, CDR2 YFSETQ. This chain's CDR3 is CASSLEGLDSPLHF. Written as DNA, the CDR3 is TGCGCCAGCAGCTTGGAGGGTTTAGATTCACCCCTCCACTTT.

This chain connects TRBV28 to TRBJ1-5; D is unresolved. Germline CDR1 MDHEN, CDR2 SYDVKM. V lost 5 bases and J lost 9, with 14 bases in between. CDR3 length: 13 residues. This chain's CDR3 is CASSPPGGRPQHF. The CDR3 DNA is TGTGCCAGCAGTCCCCCCGGCGGGCGGCCCCAGCATTTT.

This rearrangement joins TRBV28 to TRBJ1-2; TRBD1 matches 7 bases. V dropped 5 bases and J dropped 6; count of bases not matched to a gene: 9. In germline, CDR1 is MDHEN, CDR2 SYDVKM. The length of the CDR3 is 14 residues. Here the CDR3 reads CASSPSTGAHGYTF. DNA for the CDR3: TGTGCCAGCAGTCCTTCAACAGGGGCGCATGGCTACACCTTC.

The V and J genes are TRBV28 and TRBJ2-2; possible D gene TRBD2, 5 bases. The V gene lost 4 bases and the J gene lost 4 bases, with 13 bases spanning the gap. Germline CDR1 reads MDHEN; CDR2 reads SYDVKM. This CDR3 has 15 amino acids. The DNA for the CDR3 is TGTGCCAGCAGTTCCGGCGGAGGCGGCACCGGGGAGCTGTTTTTT. Its translation: CASSSGGGGTGELFF.

This clone was seen a handful of times. The chain carries TRBV28 and TRBJ2-1, with 9 positions matching TRBD1. V was pared by 5 bases and J by 8 bases, with 13 bases of the junction left unmatched. Germline V gene lookup returns CDR1 MDHEN and CDR2 SYDVKM. The CDR3 totals 16 residues. CDR3 nucleotides: TGTGCCAGCAGTCAAGCTTCCGGGACAGGGCATGATGAGCAGTTCTTC. Its protein is CASSQASGTGHDEQFF.

The count of this clone is one. The gene calls are TRBV28 and TRBJ1-2; maybe TRBD1 (5 bases). Germline CDR1 MDHEN, CDR2 SYDVKM. V was trimmed by 4 bases and J by 1 base, leaving 19 bases between them. The CDR3 loop spans 17 amino acids. The CDR3 nucleotides are TGTGCCAGCAGTTCCTCTCGATGGGGGTCCTTTAACTATGGCTACACCTTC. Amino acid sequence: CASSSSRWGSFNYGYTF.

V gene TRBV30 combines with J gene TRBJ2-7; D may be TRBD2 (6 bases). CDR1 GTSNPN and CDR2 SVGIG come from the germline V gene (reference sequence). V was clipped by 1 base and J by 6 bases, with 10 bases between them. The CDR3 is 12 residues long. CDR3 nucleotide sequence: TGTGCCTGGAGTGCGCGGGGAGTCGAGCAGTACTTC. This sequence encodes CAWSARGVEQYF.

This chain connects TRBV27 to TRBJ1-1, with D possibly being TRBD1 (5 bases). Per germline, CDR1 MNHEY and CDR2 SMNVEV (reference sequence). This CDR3 has 18 amino acids. V shed 5 bases and J shed 0 bases, with 22 bases lying between them. The CDR3 region has the DNA TGTGCCAGCAGTCCACCCCTAGGGGCAGGGCACATGAACACTGAAGCTTTCTTT. Residues: CASSPPLGAGHMNTEAFF.

The chain carries TRBV7-3 and TRBJ1-1; the D gene is possibly TRBD1 (5 bases). Germline V gene lookup returns CDR1 SGHTA and CDR2 FQGTGA. The CDR3 has 12 residues. Trimming shortened V by 6 bases and J by 10 bases, and 15 bases separated the two germline ends. CDR3 region: CASSRDGGRAFF. The CDR3 nucleotides read TGTGCCAGCAGTCGGGACGGCGGGAGAGCTTTCTTT.

The CDR3 sequence is CASSSTKQGSSEQYF. CDR3 nucleotides: TGTGCCAGCAGCTCGACCAAACAGGGTTCGTCCGAGCAGTACTTC. The genes are TRBV5-4 and TRBJ2-7; D is perhaps TRBD1 (6 bases). In germline, CDR1 is SGHNT, CDR2 YYREEE (reference sequence). CDR3 length: 15 residues. Trimming cost V 3 bases and J 6 bases, with 19 bases left between them.

The rearrangement links TRBV6-6 to TRBJ1-5; TRBD1 might be the D (5 bases). Trimming removed 2 bases at V and 5 bases at J, with 10 bases between. CDR1 is MNHNY and CDR2 is SVGAGI in the germline V gene (reference sequence). The CDR3 contains 14 residues. Here the CDR3 reads CASSYRGMDQPQHF. The CDR3 coding sequence is TGTGCCAGCAGTTACCGGGGGATGGATCAGCCCCAGCATTTT.